The source of this T cell receptor (beta chain) is a study of T cell repertoires in cytomegalovirus infection. Overall study findings and caveats: It was HLA-C-restricted CMV-specific TCR beta clonotypes that dominated the response ex vivo.

TCRdb re-called the reads through MiXCR, storing one row per CDR3 protein. The data contain roughly 920,000 distinct CDR3 sequences, roughly 30% of them singletons. This clonotype was counted only a few times. Its antigen is undetermined. V lost 7 bases, J lost 5 bases, and 17 bases lay in between. There are 14 residues in the CDR3. The chain employs TRBV12-3 or TRBV12-4 and TRBJ1-1; the D is unclear. This TCR came from a human donor in good health (CMV status not recorded). Some clones in this sample may be carry-over from other donors' samples. The sequencing here drew on cultured CD8+ T cells from PBMCs, taken from culture after CMV antigen stimulation. DNA of the CDR3: TGTGCCAGCACCCCGCAGTCCCGAACGACTGAAGCTTTCTTT. Encoded protein: CASTPQSRTTEAFF.